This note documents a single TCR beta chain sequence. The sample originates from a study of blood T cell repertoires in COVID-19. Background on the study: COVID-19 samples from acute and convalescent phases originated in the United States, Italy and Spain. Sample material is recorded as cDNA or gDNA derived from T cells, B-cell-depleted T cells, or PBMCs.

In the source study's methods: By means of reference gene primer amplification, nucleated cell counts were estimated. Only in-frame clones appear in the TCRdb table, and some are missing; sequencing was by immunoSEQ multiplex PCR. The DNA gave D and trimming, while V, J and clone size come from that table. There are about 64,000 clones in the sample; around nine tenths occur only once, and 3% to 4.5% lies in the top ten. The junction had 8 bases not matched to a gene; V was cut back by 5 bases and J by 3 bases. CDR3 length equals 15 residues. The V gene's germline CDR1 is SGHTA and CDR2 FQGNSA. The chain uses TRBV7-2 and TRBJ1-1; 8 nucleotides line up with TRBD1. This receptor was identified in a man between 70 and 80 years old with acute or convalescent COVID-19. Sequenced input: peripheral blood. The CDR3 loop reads CASSERTGWYTEAFF. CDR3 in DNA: TGTGCCAGCAGCGAGCGGACAGGGTGGTACACTGAAGCTTTCTTT.